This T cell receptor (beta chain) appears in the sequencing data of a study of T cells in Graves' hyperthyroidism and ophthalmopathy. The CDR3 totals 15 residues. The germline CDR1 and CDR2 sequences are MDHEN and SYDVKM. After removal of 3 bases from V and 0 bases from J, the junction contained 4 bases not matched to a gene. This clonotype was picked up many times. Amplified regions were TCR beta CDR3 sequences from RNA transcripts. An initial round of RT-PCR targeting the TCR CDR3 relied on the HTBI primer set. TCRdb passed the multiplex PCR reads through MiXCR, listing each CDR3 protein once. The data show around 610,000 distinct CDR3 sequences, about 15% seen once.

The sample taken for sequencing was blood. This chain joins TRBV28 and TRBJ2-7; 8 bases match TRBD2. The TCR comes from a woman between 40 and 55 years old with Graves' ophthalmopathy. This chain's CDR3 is CASSLGLVSSYEQYF. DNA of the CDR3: TGTGCCAGCAGTTTGGGACTAGTGTCCTCCTACGAGCAGTACTTC.